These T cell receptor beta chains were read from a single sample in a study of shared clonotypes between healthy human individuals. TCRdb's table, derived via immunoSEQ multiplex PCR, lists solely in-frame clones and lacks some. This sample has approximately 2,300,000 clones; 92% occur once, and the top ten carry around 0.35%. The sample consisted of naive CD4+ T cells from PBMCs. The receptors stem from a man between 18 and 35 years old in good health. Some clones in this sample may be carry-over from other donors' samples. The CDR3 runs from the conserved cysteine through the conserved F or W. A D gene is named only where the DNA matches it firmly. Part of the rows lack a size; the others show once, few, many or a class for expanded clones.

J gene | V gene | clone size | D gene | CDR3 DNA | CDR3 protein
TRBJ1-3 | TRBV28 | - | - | TGTGCCAGCAGTTTAGTGTGGGGCAGGGAGGTGCACACCATATATTTT | CASSLVWGREVHTIYF
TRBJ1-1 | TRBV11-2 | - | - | TGTGCCAGCAGCCCGGGGCCGGCGACGGCCACTGAAGCTTTCTTT | CASSPGPATATEAFF
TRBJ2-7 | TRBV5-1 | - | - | TGCGCCAGCAGCTACCGGGACACCGGGTTCGAGCAGTACTTC | CASSYRDTGFEQYF
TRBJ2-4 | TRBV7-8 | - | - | TGTGCCAGCAGCCCAACCCCCAACCCGGTCGGGGGCATTCAGTACTTC | CASSPTPNPVGGIQYF
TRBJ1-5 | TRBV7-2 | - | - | TGTGCCAGCAGCTTAGTGTCAGGGGAGCCCCAGCATTTT | CASSLVSGEPQHF
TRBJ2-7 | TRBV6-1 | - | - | TGTGCCAGCAGTGGGCAGGGGTCGTTCACCTACGAGCAGTACTTC | CASSGQGSFTYEQYF
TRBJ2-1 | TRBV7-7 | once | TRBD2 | TGTGCCAGCAGCTTCGGGACTAGCGGGAGGGTAGATGAGCAGTTCTTC | CASSFGTSGRVDEQFF
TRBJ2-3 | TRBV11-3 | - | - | TGTGCCAGCAGGGGGCCCACAGATACGCAGTATTTT | CASRGPTDTQYF
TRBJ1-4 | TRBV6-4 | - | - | TGTGCCAGCAGAGAGGGGGGATCCTCCGAAAAACTGTTTTTT | CASREGGSSEKLFF
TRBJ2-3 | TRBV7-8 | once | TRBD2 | TGTGCCAGCAGCTCCCCACTAGCGGGGGAGGGAGATACGCAGTATTTT | CASSSPLAGEGDTQYF
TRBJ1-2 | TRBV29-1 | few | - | TGCAGCGTTGGGTTTTTTTATCAGGGGCTACACTATGGCTACACCTTC | CSVGFFYQGLHYGYTF
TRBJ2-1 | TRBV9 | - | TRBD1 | TGTGCCAGCAGCGCGACAGGGGACTACAATGAGCAGTTCTTC | CASSATGDYNEQFF
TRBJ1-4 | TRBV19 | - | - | TGTGCCAGTAGTTCGGCCCGGATTCCAACTAATGAAAAACTGTTTTTT | CASSSARIPTNEKLFF
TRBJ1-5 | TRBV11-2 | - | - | TGTGCCAGCAGCTTAGTGTTAAGCCCCTGGGATCAGCCCCAGCATTTT | CASSLVLSPWDQPQHF
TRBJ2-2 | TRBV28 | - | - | TGTGCCAGCAGTCCCTTGGGCGGGAATCGGAACACCGGGGAGCTGTTTTTT | CASSPLGGNRNTGELFF
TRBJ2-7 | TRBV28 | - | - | TGTGCCAGCAGTTCCCCCCTAAGCCCGAGGGTAACCTACGAGCAGTACTTC | CASSSPLSPRVTYEQYF
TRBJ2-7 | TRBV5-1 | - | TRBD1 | TGCGCCAGCAGCTTGAGTGGGACAGGTCCCTACGAGCAGTACTTC | CASSLSGTGPYEQYF
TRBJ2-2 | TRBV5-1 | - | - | TGCGCCAGCAGCTTTTCCCTCGCGAACACCGGGGAGCTGTTTTTT | CASSFSLANTGELFF
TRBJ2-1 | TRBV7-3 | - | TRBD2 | TGTGCCAGCAGCTCAACGCCTAGCGGGATAGGCGAGCAGTTCTTC | CASSSTPSGIGEQFF
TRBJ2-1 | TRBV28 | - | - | TGTGCCAGCATAGGCCGGAGGACCGGAGATGAGCAGTTCTTC | CASIGRRTGDEQFF
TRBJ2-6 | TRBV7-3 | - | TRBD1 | TGTGCCAGCAGCCCCTCCGGGACAGGGGCTTCCGGGGCCAACGTCCTGACTTTC | CASSPSGTGASGANVLTF
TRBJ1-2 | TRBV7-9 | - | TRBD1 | TGTGCCACCGCAGTAGGTGTTGGACAGGGGATAGGTGGCTACACCTTC | CATAVGVGQGIGGYTF
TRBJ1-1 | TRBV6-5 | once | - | TGTGCCAGCAGTTATTCACGGGCCCGACCTGAAGCTTTCTTT | CASSYSRARPEAFF
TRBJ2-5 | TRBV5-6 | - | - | TGTGCCAGCAGCTTGGGGGGACCTCGCCAAGAGACCCAGTACTTC | CASSLGGPRQETQYF
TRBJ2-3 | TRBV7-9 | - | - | TGTGCCAGCAGTCGATTACAGGGCCCCTTCGAGACGCAGTATTTT | CASSRLQGPFETQYF
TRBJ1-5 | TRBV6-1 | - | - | TGTGCCAGCCGGGACAACTTCAATCAGCCCCAGCATTTT | CASRDNFNQPQHF
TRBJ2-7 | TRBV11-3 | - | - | TGTGCCAGCAGTGAGGGCGGGAACTACGAGCAGTACTTC | CASSEGGNYEQYF
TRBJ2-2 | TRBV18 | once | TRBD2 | TGTGCCAGCTCACCATCTAGCGGGGGGAGCACCGGGGAGCTGTTTTTT | CASSPSSGGSTGELFF
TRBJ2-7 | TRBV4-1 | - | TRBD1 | TGCGCCAGCAGCCTAAGTATGGGCAGGGGGCCGGGCGAGCAGTACTTC | CASSLSMGRGPGEQYF
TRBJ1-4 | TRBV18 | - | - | TGTGCCAGCTCACCCGTCGCCGGCACTGGGGGGGAAAAACTGTTTTTT | CASSPVAGTGGEKLFF
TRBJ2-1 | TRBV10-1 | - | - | TGCGCCAGCAGCCCCGGGCCTACTTACAATGAGCAGTTCTTC | CASSPGPTYNEQFF
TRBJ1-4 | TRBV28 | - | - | TGTGCCAGCAGCCAGGACCGAGCTAGGGAAAAACTGTTTTTT | CASSQDRAREKLFF
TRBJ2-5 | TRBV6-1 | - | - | TGTGCCAGCAGTGAAAACAGTTGGGGGGAGACCCAGTACTTC | CASSENSWGETQYF
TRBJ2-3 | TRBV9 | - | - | TGTGCCAGCAGCGTAGCTACTTCGGGCACGCAGTATTTT | CASSVATSGTQYF
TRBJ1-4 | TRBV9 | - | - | TGTGCCAGCAGCGTAGGGTATTACCGGAATGAAAAACTGTTTTTT | CASSVGYYRNEKLFF
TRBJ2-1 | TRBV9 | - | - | TGTGCCAGCAGCCCCCGGTTGGAGCCGGGCAATGAGCAGTTCTTC | CASSPRLEPGNEQFF
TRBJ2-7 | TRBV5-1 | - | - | TGCGCCAGCAGCTTGGAAGGTGCATGGTACGAGCAGTACTTC | CASSLEGAWYEQYF
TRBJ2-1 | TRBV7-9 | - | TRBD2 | TGTGCCAGCAGCAGTAGCGGGGGAGGAATCCGCGGTGAGCAGTTCTTC | CASSSSGGGIRGEQFF
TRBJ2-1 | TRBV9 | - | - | TGTGCCAGCAGCCGGGACGGGAGCTCCTACAATGAGCAGTTCTTC | CASSRDGSSYNEQFF
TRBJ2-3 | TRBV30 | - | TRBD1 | TGTGCCTGGAGACGGACAGGGGGCAGGGCAGATACGCAGTATTTT | CAWRRTGGRADTQYF
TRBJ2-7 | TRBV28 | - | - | TGTGCCAGCAGTTTACAGGCACCGACGGTGAACGAGCAGTACTTC | CASSLQAPTVNEQYF
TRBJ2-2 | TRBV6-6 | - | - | TGTGCCAGCAGCCCCCGCGGGGAGCTGTTTTTT | CASSPRGELFF
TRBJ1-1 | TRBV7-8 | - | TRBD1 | TGTGCCAGCAGCCCCAGAACAGGGGGGGACACTGAAGCTTTCTTT | CASSPRTGGDTEAFF
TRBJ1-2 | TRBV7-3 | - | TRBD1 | TGTGCCAGCAGCTTGGAGGGGGCGCGAGGCTACACCTTC | CASSLEGARGYTF
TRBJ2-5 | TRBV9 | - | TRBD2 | TGTGCCAGCAGCGTAGGAGATAGCGGGAGGCTCAAGACCCAGTACTTC | CASSVGDSGRLKTQYF
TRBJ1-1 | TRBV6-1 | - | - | TGTGCCAGCAGTGTTCCGACAACCTACACTGAAGCTTTCTTT | CASSVPTTYTEAFF
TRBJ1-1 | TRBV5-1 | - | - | TGCGCCAGCAGCTTGGAAATTAGGACACAGAACACTGAAGCTTTCTTT | CASSLEIRTQNTEAFF
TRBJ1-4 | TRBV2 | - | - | TGTGCCAGCAACTGGCAGACTAATGAAAAACTGTTTTTT | CASNWQTNEKLFF
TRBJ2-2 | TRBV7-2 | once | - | TGTGCCAGCAGCGGGGGGCCGGGACAGAACACCGGGGAGCTGTTTTTT | CASSGGPGQNTGELFF
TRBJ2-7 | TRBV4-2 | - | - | TGTGCCAGCAGCCAAGCCCCAGGGACGGGCGAGCAGTACTTC | CASSQAPGTGEQYF
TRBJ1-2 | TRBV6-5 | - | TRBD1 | TGTGCCAGCAGGCTGGGACAGGGGGCGTATGGCTACACCTTC | CASRLGQGAYGYTF
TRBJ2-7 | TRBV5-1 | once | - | TGCGCCAGCAGCTCTCTGACAGGTAATACCTACGAGCAGTACTTC | CASSSLTGNTYEQYF
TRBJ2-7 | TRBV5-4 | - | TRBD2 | TGTGCCAGCAGCTTGGGCGGCCTAGCGGGAGTCTACGAGCAGTACTTC | CASSLGGLAGVYEQYF
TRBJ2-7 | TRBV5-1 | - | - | TGCGCCAGCAGCGGGTCCGGGGTTCGGTACGAGCAGTACTTC | CASSGSGVRYEQYF
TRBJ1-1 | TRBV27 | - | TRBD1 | TGTGCCAGCACCGTTGACAGGGACGGGCTGAACACTGAAGCTTTCTTT | CASTVDRDGLNTEAFF